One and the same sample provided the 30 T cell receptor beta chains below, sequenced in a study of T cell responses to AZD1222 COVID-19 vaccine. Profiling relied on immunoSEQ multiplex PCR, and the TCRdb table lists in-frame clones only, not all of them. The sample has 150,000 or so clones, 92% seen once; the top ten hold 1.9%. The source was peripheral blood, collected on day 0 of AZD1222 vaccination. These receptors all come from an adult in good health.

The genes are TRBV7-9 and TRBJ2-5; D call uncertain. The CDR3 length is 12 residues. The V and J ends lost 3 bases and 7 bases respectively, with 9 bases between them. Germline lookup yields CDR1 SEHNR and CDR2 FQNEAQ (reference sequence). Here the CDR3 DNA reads TGTGCCAGCAGCTTGGATCGGTCGACCCAGTACTTC. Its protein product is CASSLDRSTQYF.

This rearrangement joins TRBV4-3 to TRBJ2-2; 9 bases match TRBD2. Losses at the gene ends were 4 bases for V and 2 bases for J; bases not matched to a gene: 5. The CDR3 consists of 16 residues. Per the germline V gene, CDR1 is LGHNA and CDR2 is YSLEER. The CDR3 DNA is TGCGCCAGCAGCCCTGCAGCGGGGGGAAACACCGGGGAGCTGTTTTTT. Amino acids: CASSPAAGGNTGELFF.

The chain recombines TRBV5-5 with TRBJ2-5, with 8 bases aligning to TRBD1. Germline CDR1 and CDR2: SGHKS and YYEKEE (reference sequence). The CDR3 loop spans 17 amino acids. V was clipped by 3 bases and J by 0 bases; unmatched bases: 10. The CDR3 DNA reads TGTGCCAGCAGCTCGGGACAACAGGGGGGTTACCAAGAGACCCAGTACTTC. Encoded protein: CASSSGQQGGYQETQYF.

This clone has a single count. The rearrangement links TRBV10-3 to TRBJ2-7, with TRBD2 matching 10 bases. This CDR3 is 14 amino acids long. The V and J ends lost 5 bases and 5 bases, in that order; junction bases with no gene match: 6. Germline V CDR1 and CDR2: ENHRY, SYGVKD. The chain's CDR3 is CAISPSGGNNEQYF. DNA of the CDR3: TGTGCCATCAGTCCTAGCGGGGGTAACAACGAGCAGTACTTC.

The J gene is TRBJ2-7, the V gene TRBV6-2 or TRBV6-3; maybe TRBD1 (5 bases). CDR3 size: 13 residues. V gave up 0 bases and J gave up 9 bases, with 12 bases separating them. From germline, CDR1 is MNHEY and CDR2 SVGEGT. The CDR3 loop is CASSYSSAQGQYF. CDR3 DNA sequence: TGTGCCAGCAGTTACTCGAGCGCGCAGGGGCAGTACTTC.

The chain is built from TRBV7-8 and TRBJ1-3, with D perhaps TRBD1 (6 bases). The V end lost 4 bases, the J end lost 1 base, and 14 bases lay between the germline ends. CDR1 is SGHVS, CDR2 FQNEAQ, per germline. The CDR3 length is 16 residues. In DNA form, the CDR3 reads TGTGCCAGCAGCTCGAAACAGGGACGATCTGGAAACACCATATATTTT. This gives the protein CASSSKQGRSGNTIYF.

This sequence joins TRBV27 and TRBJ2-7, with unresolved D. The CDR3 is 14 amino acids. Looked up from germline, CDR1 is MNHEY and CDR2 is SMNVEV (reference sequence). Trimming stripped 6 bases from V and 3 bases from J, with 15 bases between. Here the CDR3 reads CASSPTSWGYEQYF. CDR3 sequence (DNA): TGTGCCAGCAGCCCAACGTCATGGGGCTACGAGCAGTACTTC.

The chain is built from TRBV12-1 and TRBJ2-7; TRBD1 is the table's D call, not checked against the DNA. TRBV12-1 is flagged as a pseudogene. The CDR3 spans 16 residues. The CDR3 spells CASRTPRPGETYEQYF. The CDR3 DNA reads TGTGCCAGCAGAACACCCAGGCCTGGCGAAACCTACGAGCAGTACTTC.

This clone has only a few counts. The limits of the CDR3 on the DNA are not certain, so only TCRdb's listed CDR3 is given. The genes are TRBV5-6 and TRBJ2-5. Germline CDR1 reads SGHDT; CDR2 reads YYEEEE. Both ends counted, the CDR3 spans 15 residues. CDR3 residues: CASSLDTFGSETQYF.

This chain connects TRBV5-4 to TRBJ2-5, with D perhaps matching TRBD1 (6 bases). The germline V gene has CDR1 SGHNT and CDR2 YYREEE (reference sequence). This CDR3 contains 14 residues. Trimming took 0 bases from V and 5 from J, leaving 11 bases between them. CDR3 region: CASSLVRGGETQYF. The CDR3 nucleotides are TGTGCCAGCAGCTTGGTCAGGGGCGGGGAGACCCAGTACTTC.

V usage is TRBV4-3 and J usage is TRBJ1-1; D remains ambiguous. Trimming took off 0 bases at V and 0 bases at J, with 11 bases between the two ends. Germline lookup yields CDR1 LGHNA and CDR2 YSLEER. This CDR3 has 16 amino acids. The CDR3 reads CASSQDLGSMNTEAFF. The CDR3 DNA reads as TGCGCCAGCAGCCAAGATTTGGGATCTATGAACACTGAAGCTTTCTTT.

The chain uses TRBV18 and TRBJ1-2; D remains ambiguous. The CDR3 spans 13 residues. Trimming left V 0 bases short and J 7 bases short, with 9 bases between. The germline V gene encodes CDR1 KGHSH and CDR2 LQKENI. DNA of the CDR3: TGTGCCAGCTCACCACCTATCTCGGGTGGCTACACCTTC. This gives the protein CASSPPISGGYTF.

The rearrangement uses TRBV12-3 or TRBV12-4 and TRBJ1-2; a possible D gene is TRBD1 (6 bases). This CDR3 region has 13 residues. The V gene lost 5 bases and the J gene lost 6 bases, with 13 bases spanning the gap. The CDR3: CASSPPGANGYTF. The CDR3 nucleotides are TGTGCCAGCAGTCCCCCGGGGGCCAATGGCTACACCTTC.

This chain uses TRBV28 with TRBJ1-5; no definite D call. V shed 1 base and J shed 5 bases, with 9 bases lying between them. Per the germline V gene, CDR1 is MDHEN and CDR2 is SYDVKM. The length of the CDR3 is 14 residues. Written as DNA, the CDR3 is TGTGCCAGCAGTTTATCGGCACGGTATCAGCCCCAGCATTTT. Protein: CASSLSARYQPQHF.

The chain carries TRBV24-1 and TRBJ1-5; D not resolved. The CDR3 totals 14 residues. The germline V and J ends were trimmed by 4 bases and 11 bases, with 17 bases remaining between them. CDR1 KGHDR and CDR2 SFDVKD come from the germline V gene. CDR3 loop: CATSEGPQASSQHF. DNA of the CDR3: TGTGCCACCAGTGAAGGTCCGCAGGCCTCGTCCCAGCATTTT.

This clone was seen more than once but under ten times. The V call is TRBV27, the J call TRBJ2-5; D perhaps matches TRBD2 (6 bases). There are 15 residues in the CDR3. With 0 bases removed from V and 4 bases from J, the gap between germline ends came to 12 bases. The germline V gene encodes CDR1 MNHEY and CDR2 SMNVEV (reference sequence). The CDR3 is CASSLSGTYGETQYF. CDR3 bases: TGTGCCAGCAGTTTATCGGGGACTTACGGAGAGACCCAGTACTTC.

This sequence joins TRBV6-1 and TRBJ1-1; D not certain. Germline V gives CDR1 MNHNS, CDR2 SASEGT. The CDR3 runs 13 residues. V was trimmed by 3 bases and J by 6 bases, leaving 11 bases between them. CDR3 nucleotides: TGTGCCAGCAGTGAGGCCAGGTACGCTGAAGCTTTCTTT. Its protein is CASSEARYAEAFF.

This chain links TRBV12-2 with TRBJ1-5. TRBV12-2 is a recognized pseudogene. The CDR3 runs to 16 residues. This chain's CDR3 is CASRLVGIAGNQPQHF. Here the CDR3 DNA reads TGTGCAAGTCGCTTAGTTGGGATAGCTGGGAATCAGCCCCAGCATTTT.

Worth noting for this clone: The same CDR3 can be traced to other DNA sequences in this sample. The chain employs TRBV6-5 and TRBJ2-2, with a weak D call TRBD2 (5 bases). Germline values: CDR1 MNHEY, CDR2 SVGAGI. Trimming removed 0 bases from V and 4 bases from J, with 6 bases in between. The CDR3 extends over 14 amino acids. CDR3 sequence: CASSYSGSTGELFF. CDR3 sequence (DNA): TGTGCCAGCAGTTACTCAGGGAGCACCGGGGAGCTGTTTTTT.

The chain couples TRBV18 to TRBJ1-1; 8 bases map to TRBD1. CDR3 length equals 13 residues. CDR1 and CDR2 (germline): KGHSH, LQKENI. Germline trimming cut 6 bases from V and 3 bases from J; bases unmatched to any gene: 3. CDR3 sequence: CASSDRGDTEAFF. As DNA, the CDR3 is TGTGCCAGCTCCGACAGGGGAGACACTGAAGCTTTCTTT.

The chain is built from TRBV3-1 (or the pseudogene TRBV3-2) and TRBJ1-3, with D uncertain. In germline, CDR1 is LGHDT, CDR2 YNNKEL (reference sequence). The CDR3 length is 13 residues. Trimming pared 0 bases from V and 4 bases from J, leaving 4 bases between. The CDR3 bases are TGTGCCAGCAGCCAAGAAAGGGGAAACACCATATATTTT. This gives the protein CASSQERGNTIYF.

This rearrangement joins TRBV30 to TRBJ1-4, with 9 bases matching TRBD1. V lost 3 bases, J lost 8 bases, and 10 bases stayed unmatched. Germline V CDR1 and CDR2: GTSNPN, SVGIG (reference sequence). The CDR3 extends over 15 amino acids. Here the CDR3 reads CAWRTGGFGAEKLFF. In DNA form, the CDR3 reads TGTGCCTGGAGGACAGGGGGATTCGGAGCCGAAAAACTGTTTTTT.

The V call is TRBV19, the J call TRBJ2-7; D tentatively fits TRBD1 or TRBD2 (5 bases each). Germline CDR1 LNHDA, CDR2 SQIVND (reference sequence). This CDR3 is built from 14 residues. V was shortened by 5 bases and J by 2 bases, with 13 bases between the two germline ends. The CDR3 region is CASSWGRDAYEQYF. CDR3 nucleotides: TGTGCCAGTAGTTGGGGCAGGGACGCCTACGAGCAGTACTTC. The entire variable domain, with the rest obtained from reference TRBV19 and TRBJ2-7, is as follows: DGGITQSPKYLFRKEGQNVTLSCEQNLNHDAMYWYRQDPGQGLRLIYYSQIVNDFQKGDIAEGYSVSREKKESFPLTVTSAQKNPTAFYLCASSWGRDAYEQYFGPGTRLTVT.

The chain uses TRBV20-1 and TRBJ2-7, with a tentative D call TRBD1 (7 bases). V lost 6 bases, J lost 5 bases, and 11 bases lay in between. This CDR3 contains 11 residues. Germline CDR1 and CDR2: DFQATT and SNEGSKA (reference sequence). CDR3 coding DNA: TGCAGTGCGGCCAGGGGGGACGAGCAGTACTTC. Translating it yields CSAARGDEQYF.

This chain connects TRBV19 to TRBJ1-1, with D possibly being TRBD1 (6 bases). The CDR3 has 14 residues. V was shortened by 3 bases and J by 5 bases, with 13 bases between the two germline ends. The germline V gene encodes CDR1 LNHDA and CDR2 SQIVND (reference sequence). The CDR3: CASSIRGRWTEAFF. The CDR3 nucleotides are TGTGCCAGTAGTATCAGGGGCAGGTGGACTGAAGCTTTCTTT.

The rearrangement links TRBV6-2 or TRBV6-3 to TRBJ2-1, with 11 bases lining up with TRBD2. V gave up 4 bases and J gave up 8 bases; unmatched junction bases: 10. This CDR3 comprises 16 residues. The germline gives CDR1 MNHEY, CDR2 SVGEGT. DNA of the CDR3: TGTGCCAGCAGTTCATATAGCGGGGGGGCCGGGTATGAGCAGTTCTTC. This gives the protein CASSSYSGGAGYEQFF.

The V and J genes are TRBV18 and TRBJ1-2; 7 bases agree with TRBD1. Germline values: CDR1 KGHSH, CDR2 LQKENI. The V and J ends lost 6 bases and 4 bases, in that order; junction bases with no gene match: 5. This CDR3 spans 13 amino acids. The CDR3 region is CASSAGGSYGYTF. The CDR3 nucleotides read TGTGCCAGCTCGGCAGGGGGTTCCTATGGCTACACCTTC. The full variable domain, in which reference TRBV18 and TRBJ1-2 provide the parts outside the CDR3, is NAGVMQNPRHLVRRRGQEARLRCSPMKGHSHVYWYRQLPEEGLKFMVYLQKENIIDESGMPKERFSAEFPKEGPSILRIQQVVRGDSAAYFCASSAGGSYGYTFGSGTRLTVV.

The CDR3 protein is CASSKGLAGTQETQYF. As DNA, the CDR3 is TGTGCCAGCAGCAAGGGACTAGCGGGGACTCAAGAGACCCAGTACTTC. The chain joins TRBV5-4 to TRBJ2-5; TRBD2 aligns across 13 bases. Trimming at V came to 4 bases and at J to 2 bases, leaving 5 bases not matched to a gene. The CDR3 covers 16 residues. CDR1 SGHNT and CDR2 YYREEE come from the germline V gene (reference sequence).

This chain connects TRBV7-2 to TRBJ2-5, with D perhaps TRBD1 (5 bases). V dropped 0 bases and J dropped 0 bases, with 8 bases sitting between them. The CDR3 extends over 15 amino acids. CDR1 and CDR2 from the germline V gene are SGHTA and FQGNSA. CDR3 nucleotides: TGTGCCAGCAGCTTAGCTGACAGTTACCAAGAGACCCAGTACTTC. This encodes CASSLADSYQETQYF.

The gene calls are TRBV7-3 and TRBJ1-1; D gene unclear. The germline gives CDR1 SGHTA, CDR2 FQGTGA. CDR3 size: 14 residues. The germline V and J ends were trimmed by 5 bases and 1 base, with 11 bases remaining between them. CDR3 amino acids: CASSPSGQNTEAFF. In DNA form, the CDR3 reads TGTGCCAGCAGCCCCTCCGGGCAGAACACTGAAGCTTTCTTT.